This TCR beta chain was sequenced in a study of tumor and adjacent non-tumor tissue in lung cancer. Worth noting for this clonotype: The antigen remains unidentified. A junction end diverges from the germline sequence, so it may reflect a read error.

A modified ARM-PCR protocol with three rounds of nested PCR amplified TCRbeta. One entry per CDR3 protein results from TCRdb running MiXCR on the multiplex PCR reads. Seen here are approximately 100,000 distinct CDR3 sequences, about 60% observed once, and the top ten hold approximately 19%. The length of the CDR3 is 14 residues. The germline gives CDR1 MGHRA, CDR2 YSYEKL. General study results and limits: Tumor tissue had significantly higher TCR diversity than normal lung.

RNA was extracted from bulk tissue without any cell sorting. This non-tumor lung sample came from over 3 cm beyond the tumor edge. Specimen: distant non-tumor lung tissue. The chain couples TRBV4-1 to TRBJ1-1; D gene uncertain. This clonotype originated in a man aged 25-45 years with non-small cell lung cancer. The CDR3: CANSLDGKNTEAFF. CDR3 nucleotides: TGCGCCAACAGCCTCGACGGGAAGAACACTGAAGCTTTCTTT.